What follows is one T cell receptor beta chain and its context. The sample originates from a study of Ad26.COV2.S vaccination and SARS-CoV-2 variants. Study at large: Ad26.COV2.S, an intramuscular injection, was given once or twice 56 days apart.

Measured with immunoSEQ multiplex PCR; TCRdb has only the in-frame clones, and not every one. Of about 680,000 clones detected, more than 80% appear once; the ten largest clones hold about 1.5%. This sample's treatment: over 15 received Ad26.COV2.S at low or high dose, single or two shots; about 5 received placebo; per-sample allocation not given. Sampling was performed 63 days after the first vaccine or placebo injection. An Ad26 vector expressing Wuhan-strain SARS-CoV-2 spike served as the vaccine. Trimming left V 0 bases short and J 4 bases short, with 12 bases between. The CDR3 length is 15 residues. Germline V gene sequence: CDR1 MNHEY, CDR2 SVGAGI.

The specimen comprised peripheral blood, sampled in a trial of Ad26.COV2.S vaccine versus placebo. This chain connects TRBV6-5 to TRBJ1-2; D gene ambiguous. This TCR was recovered from a person between 18 and 59 years old who received the Ad26.COV2.S COVID-19 vaccine or a placebo. CDR3 nucleotide sequence: TGTGCCAGCAGTTACTCAGGAGGGAGTGGCTATGGCTACACCTTC. Translating it yields CASSYSGGSGYGYTF.